Below, 20 T cell receptor beta chains from the same sample are listed, as sequenced in a study of regulatory T cells in long-lasting Graves disease. Researchers made TCR beta libraries by using iRepertoire HTBI primers and running Arm-PCR on CDR3 regions. Each CDR3 protein is one row after TCRdb ran MiXCR on the multiplex PCR reads. Among 440,000 or so distinct CDR3 sequences listed, about 15% were seen once. The sample's time point: newly diagnosed GD, antithyroid drugs for less than 3 months. PBMC-derived RNA was used for the TCR library. The data were also submitted as part of a second study, on T cells in Graves' hyperthyroidism and ophthalmopathy.

The source material was peripheral blood mononuclear cells (PBMCs), sampled at new diagnosis, from a patient treated with antithyroid drugs. These receptors all stem from a woman aged 25-40 years with Graves disease.

This clonotype was found a few times. J is TRBJ2-2 and V is TRBV29-1; D is perhaps TRBD1 or TRBD2 (5 bases each). The CDR3 length is 14 residues. CDR1 and CDR2 (germline): SQVTM, ANQGSEA. V was cut by 7 bases and J by 5 bases, with 17 bases left in between. The CDR3 region has the DNA TGCAGCGCCGAGAGGGACGGACGGACCGGGGAGCTGTTTTTT. Encoded protein: CSAERDGRTGELFF.

The chain is built from TRBV29-1 and TRBJ2-5, with D hard to call. The CDR3 is made up of 12 amino acids. V was pared by 3 bases and J by 2 bases, with 7 bases between. The germline CDR1 and CDR2 sequences are SQVTM and ANQGSEA. The CDR3 DNA sequence: TGCAGCGTTGACCCTACTCAAGAGACCCAGTACTTC. Its protein product is CSVDPTQETQYF.

This clonotype was counted many times. This sequence joins TRBV2 and TRBJ2-5, with no clear D. Trimming pared 7 bases from V and 1 base from J, leaving 10 bases between. CDR1 and CDR2 from the germline V gene are SNHLY and FYNNEI. The CDR3 loop spans 13 amino acids. The CDR3 bases are TGTGCCAGCAACGAAGCCTTCCAAGAGACCCAGTACTTC. This encodes CASNEAFQETQYF.

This clonotype came up many times. The chain employs TRBV7-3 and TRBJ2-1; perhaps TRBD1 as D (6 bases). The CDR3 runs 13 residues. V lost 5 bases and J lost 7, with 12 bases in between. Germline loops: CDR1 SGHTA, CDR2 FQGTGA. The CDR3 sequence: CASSPRGSNEQFF. The CDR3 coding sequence is TGTGCCAGCAGCCCAAGGGGGTCTAATGAGCAGTTCTTC.

This clonotype came up many times. The J gene is TRBJ2-7, the V gene TRBV27, with D possibly matching TRBD2 (6 bases). Germline CDR1 is MNHEY and CDR2 is SMNVEV (reference sequence). The CDR3 contains 16 residues. The V end was cut by 4 bases, the J end by 2 bases, with 18 bases between. CDR3 sequence: CASSSRAGLRAYEQYF. DNA of the CDR3: TGTGCCAGCAGTTCCCGGGCGGGACTTAGAGCCTACGAGCAGTACTTC.

This clonotype is deemed medium-sized. The gene calls are TRBV30 and TRBJ2-2, with TRBD2 matching 7 bases. The germline gives CDR1 GTSNPN, CDR2 SVGIG (reference sequence). This CDR3 is built from 14 residues. V lost 3 bases to trimming and J lost 3 bases; unmatched junction nucleotides: 4. This CDR3 reads CAWRRLADTGELFF. CDR3 DNA sequence: TGTGCCTGGAGGCGACTAGCCGACACCGGGGAGCTGTTTTTT. Combining the CDR3 with reference TRBV30 and TRBJ2-2 gives the whole variable domain SQTIHQWPATLVQPVGSPLSLECTVEGTSNPNLYWYRQAAGRGLQLLFYSVGIGQISSEVPQNLSASRPQDRQFILSSKKLLLSDSGFYLCAWRRLADTGELFFGEGSRLTVL.

As to this clonotype: At one end, the junction sequence differs from germline, possibly due to a read error. This rearrangement joins TRBV5-1 to TRBJ1-1; possible D gene TRBD1, 6 bases. The CDR3 runs to 14 residues. CDR1 is SGHRS, CDR2 YFSETQ, per germline. Here the CDR3 DNA reads TGCACCAGCGGCCCACAGGGAGGCCCCACTGAAGCTTTCTTT. Translating gives CTSGPQGGPTEAFF.

This clonotype showed up many times. The rearrangement joins TRBV4-1 to TRBJ2-1; D is unclear. Germline V gene data show CDR1 as MGHRA and CDR2 as YSYEKL. The CDR3 contains 16 residues. With 0 bases removed from V and 5 bases from J, the gap between germline ends came to 14 bases. CDR3 DNA sequence: TGCGCCAGCAGCCAAGATACAATCTCCAGCGACAATGAGCAGTTCTTC. This codes for CASSQDTISSDNEQFF.

The table lists this clonotype with many counts. This chain links TRBV12-3 or TRBV12-4 with TRBJ2-5, with D perhaps TRBD2 (6 bases). The CDR3 runs 15 residues. V gave up 3 bases and J gave up 5 bases, with 16 bases separating them. The CDR3 DNA reads as TGTGCCAGCAGTTTTTCTGAGACTAGAAGCGAGACCCAGTACTTC. Translation: CASSFSETRSETQYF.

About this clonotype: This clone may be a read error of a much larger clone one base away. This sequence joins TRBV5-4 and TRBJ1-2, with D perhaps matching TRBD1 (6 bases). V dropped 3 bases and J dropped 6 bases, with 15 bases sitting between them. Germline V gene sequence: CDR1 SGHNT, CDR2 YYREEE (reference sequence). The CDR3 runs to 14 residues. In nucleotides, the CDR3 is TGTGCCAGCAGCTGGACAGACCCTTCCCATGGCTACACCTTC. It encodes CASSWTDPSHGYTF.

This clonotype showed up many times. The chain has TRBV5-1 and TRBJ1-1, with D tentatively TRBD1 (6 bases). Germline CDR1 is SGHRS and CDR2 is YFSETQ. Trimming took 4 bases from V and 1 from J, leaving 11 bases between them. This CDR3 spans 14 amino acids. The CDR3 loop is CASSGGGWNTEAFF. The CDR3 nucleotides are TGCGCCAGCAGCGGAGGGGGTTGGAACACTGAAGCTTTCTTT.

As concerns this clonotype: This sequence may be a read error, since a much larger clone differs from it by one base. The CDR3 DNA sequence: TGTGCCAGCAGTTTCCTAGCGGGAGCGTGGAATGGGCAGTTCTTC. Protein product: CASSFLAGAWNGQFF. The rearrangement links TRBV28 to TRBJ2-3, with 10 bases identical to TRBD2. The J call could be wrong; TRBJ2-1 is a better fit for the DNA end. Germline lookup yields CDR1 MDHEN and CDR2 SYDVKM. The CDR3 has 15 residues.

At least ten counts were recorded for this clonotype. The CDR3 loop is CASSMTSGSSTGELFF. Written as DNA, the CDR3 is TGTGCCAGCAGCATGACTAGCGGGAGTTCAACCGGGGAGCTGTTTTTT. The chain joins TRBV11-3 to TRBJ2-2; 12 bases are shared with TRBD2. Germline V gene sequence: CDR1 SGHNT, CDR2 YENEEA. CDR3 length: 16 residues. V lost 5 bases, J lost 5 bases, and 6 bases stayed unmatched.

The rearrangement uses TRBV7-9 and TRBJ2-5, with no clear D. Per germline, CDR1 SEHNR and CDR2 FQNEAQ (reference sequence). Trimming pared 2 bases from V and 6 bases from J, leaving 7 bases between. The CDR3 sequence is 12 residues long. The CDR3 spells CASSLPEQTQYF. In DNA form, the CDR3 reads TGTGCCAGCAGCTTACCCGAACAGACCCAGTACTTC.

This chain uses TRBV30 with TRBJ2-7, with 7 bases identical to TRBD1. The CDR3 is 14 amino acids. Germline assignment: CDR1 GTSNPN and CDR2 SVGIG (reference sequence). V shed 2 bases and J 3 bases; nucleotides not matched to a gene: 7. The CDR3 DNA reads as TGTGCCTGGAGTCTCCGAAGGACAGGCTACGAGCAGTACTTC. The encoded protein is CAWSLRRTGYEQYF.

This clonotype showed up many times. The chain joins TRBV11-2 to TRBJ2-1, with D possibly matching TRBD1 (5 bases). From germline, CDR1 is SGHAT and CDR2 FQNNGV. Trimming stripped 1 base from V and 14 bases from J, with 18 bases between. The CDR3 has 14 amino acids. CDR3 sequence reads: CASSLVQANQGEFF. CDR3 coding DNA: TGTGCCAGCAGCTTAGTACAGGCGAACCAAGGGGAGTTCTTC.

This clonotype has ten or more counts. The V gene is TRBV6-9, the J gene TRBJ2-3; 9 bases line up with TRBD1. Germline V gene lookup returns CDR1 MNHGY and CDR2 SVAAGI. This CDR3 is built from 16 residues. The V gene end was trimmed by 3 bases and the J gene end by 4 bases; junction bases not matched to a gene: 8. CDR3 protein: CASSYTGGTGADTQYF. The CDR3, as DNA: TGTGCCAGCAGTTACACAGGGGGCACTGGCGCAGATACGCAGTATTTT.

This clonotype was seen ten or more times. The CDR3 sequence: CASSFYSGITDTQYF. The CDR3 DNA reads TGCGCCAGCAGCTTTTACAGCGGGATCACAGATACGCAGTATTTT. The V call is TRBV5-1, the J call TRBJ2-3, with TRBD2 matching over 7 bases. The CDR3 has 15 amino acids. The germline V gene encodes CDR1 SGHRS and CDR2 YFSETQ. The J segment lost 2 bases and the V segment lost 2 bases, leaving 5 bases of the junction unmatched.

This clonotype was seen more than once but under ten times. The chain employs TRBV6-1 and TRBJ2-1, with 8 bases lining up with TRBD1. The trim removed 6 bases at V and 10 bases at J, leaving 5 bases unmatched. Germline CDR1 is MNHNS and CDR2 is SASEGT. This CDR3 region has 12 residues. As DNA, the CDR3 is TGTGCCAGCAGCCCAGGGGGCCAGGAGCAGTTCTTC. Protein sequence: CASSPGGQEQFF.

This clonotype was recorded a few times. The V gene is TRBV7-2, the J gene TRBJ1-6; TRBD1 matches 9 bases. Looked up from germline, CDR1 is SGHTA and CDR2 is FQGNSA. This CDR3 is 16 amino acids long. J lost 7 bases, V lost 4 bases, and 8 bases had no gene match. CDR3 region: CASSSTKGQGNSPLHF. Written as DNA, the CDR3 is TGTGCCAGCAGCTCGACCAAGGGACAGGGAAATTCACCCCTCCACTTT.